These 12 T cell receptor beta chains came from one sample sequenced in a study of cytomegalovirus exposure and HLA in healthy donors. It was with 60 Vbeta and 13 Jbeta primers that the PCR ran. Assay used: immunoSEQ multiplex PCR; TCRdb lists only in-frame clones, some missing. The sample consists of 150,000 to 200,000 clones, 70% to 80% of them appearing once. Material: PBMCs. Receptor source: a woman aged 45-65 years in good health and CMV-seronegative.

The J gene is TRBJ2-7, the V gene TRBV4-3; 8 bases are a match to TRBD1. CDR1 and CDR2 (germline): LGHNA, YSLEER. The trim removed 4 bases at V and 5 bases at J, leaving 7 bases unmatched. This CDR3 spans 14 amino acids. Here the CDR3 DNA reads TGCGCCAGCAGCCTCGACAGGGGTTTGGACGAGCAGTACTTC. Translation: CASSLDRGLDEQYF.

The chain couples TRBV18 to TRBJ2-7; possibly TRBD2 for D (5 bases). Per germline, CDR1 KGHSH and CDR2 LQKENI. V shed 2 bases and J shed 2 bases, with 10 bases lying between them. The CDR3 contains 14 residues. The CDR3 bases are TGTGCCAGCTCACCAATACGGGGAACCTACGAGCAGTACTTC. Translated, it gives CASSPIRGTYEQYF.

The rearrangement joins TRBV13 to TRBJ2-3; TRBD1 agrees at 8 bases. Germline lookup yields CDR1 PRHDT and CDR2 FYEKMQ (reference sequence). The V and J ends lost 4 bases and 4 bases, in that order; junction bases with no gene match: 7. The CDR3 covers 15 residues. The CDR3 loop reads CASSSRGQGSDTQYF. The CDR3 DNA follows: TGTGCCAGCAGCTCAAGAGGACAGGGATCAGATACGCAGTATTTT.

The chain couples TRBV6-1 to TRBJ1-4, with TRBD1 matching over 7 bases. V was pared by 6 bases and J by 4 bases, with 8 bases of the junction left unmatched. The CDR3 runs 15 residues. Germline V CDR1 and CDR2: MNHNS, SASEGT. The CDR3 DNA sequence: TGTGCCAGCAGCGCTGGGACAGTCAATAATGAAAAACTGTTTTTT. This encodes CASSAGTVNNEKLFF.

V usage is TRBV2 and J usage is TRBJ2-1, with 9 bases matching TRBD2. Germline V gene sequence: CDR1 SNHLY, CDR2 FYNNEI. The CDR3 is made up of 13 amino acids. The V gene end was trimmed by 7 bases and the J gene end by 5 bases; junction bases not matched to a gene: 3. The CDR3 sequence is CASKRLADNEQFF. CDR3 sequence (DNA): TGTGCCAGCAAGCGACTAGCGGACAATGAGCAGTTCTTC.

The rearrangement joins TRBV12-5 to TRBJ2-1; weak D call: TRBD1 (5 bases). Trimming cost V 0 bases and J 5 bases, with 8 bases left between them. The CDR3 extends over 14 amino acids. CDR1 is LGHNT, CDR2 FRNRAP, per germline. DNA of the CDR3: TGTGCTAGTGGTTTGGTATTCAGGGACAATGAGCAGTTCTTC. This codes for CASGLVFRDNEQFF.

This clone was detected only a few times. The chain is built from TRBV6-5 and TRBJ2-6, with D maybe TRBD2 (7 bases). CDR1 and CDR2 (germline): MNHEY, SVGAGI. This CDR3 is 15 amino acids long. V lost 4 bases to trimming and J lost 4 bases, with 11 bases between them. CDR3: CASSSAGAGANVLTF. CDR3 coding DNA: TGTGCCAGCAGTTCGGCGGGGGCCGGGGCCAACGTCCTGACTTTC.

V is TRBV4-3 and J is TRBJ1-5; D may be TRBD1 (6 bases). The CDR3 extends over 16 amino acids. Trimming stripped 5 bases from V and 4 bases from J, with 18 bases between. Germline CDR1 is LGHNA and CDR2 is YSLEER. The CDR3, as DNA: TGCGCCAGCAGCAACTCAAACAGGGATCGGAATCAGCCCCAGCATTTT. Translated, it gives CASSNSNRDRNQPQHF.

V usage is TRBV15 and J usage is TRBJ1-1, with D hard to call. This CDR3 has 15 amino acids. From germline, CDR1 is LNHNV and CDR2 YYDKDF (reference sequence). Between the trimmed V and J ends, which lost 0 bases and 4 bases, there was a span of 12 bases. This chain's CDR3 is CATSRDRVTGTEAFF. DNA of the CDR3: TGTGCCACCAGCAGAGATCGGGTGACGGGCACTGAAGCTTTCTTT. The full variable domain, in which reference TRBV15 and TRBJ1-1 provide the parts outside the CDR3, is DAMVIQNPRYQVTQFGKPVTLSCSQTLNHNVMYWYQQKSSQAPKLLFHYYDKDFNNEADTPDNFQSRRPNTSFCFLDIRSPGLGDTAMYLCATSRDRVTGTEAFFGQGTRLTVV.

V is TRBV7-6 and J is TRBJ2-3; 8 nucleotides agree with TRBD1. Germline loops: CDR1 SGHVS, CDR2 FNYEAQ. Trimming took 6 bases from V and 4 from J; bases not matched to a gene: 3. CDR3 length: 13 residues. CDR3 sequence (DNA): TGTGCCAGCAGGGGGACAGGATCAGATACGCAGTATTTT. Protein sequence: CASRGTGSDTQYF.

As regards this clone: A read error may account for a junction end that differs from germline. J is TRBJ1-3 and V is TRBV7-9; the match to TRBD1 covers 7 bases. Germline V gene lookup returns CDR1 SEHNR and CDR2 FQNEAQ (reference sequence). The CDR3 is 18 amino acids. CDR3 sequence: CSSSLAQGVRRSGNTIYF. CDR3 nucleotide sequence: TGTTCCAGCAGCTTAGCCCAGGGGGTAAGAAGGTCTGGAAACACCATATATTTT.

The V call is TRBV5-6, the J call TRBJ1-2, with TRBD1 matching over 9 bases. CDR3 length equals 13 residues. V dropped 6 bases and J dropped 7; count of bases not matched to a gene: 7. Germline loops: CDR1 SGHDT, CDR2 YYEEEE. CDR3 region: CASNPTGGGGYTF. In DNA, the CDR3 is TGTGCCAGCAACCCCACAGGGGGCGGTGGCTACACCTTC.